These 31 T cell receptor beta chains came from one sample sequenced in a study of radiotherapy plus CTLA-4 blockade in lung cancer. Sequencing was performed with immunoSEQ multiplex PCR; in TCRdb, only in-frame clones are kept and a portion is missing. The table lists over 60,000 clones, around 86% of them singletons. The sequencing used peripheral blood, collected from a patient treated with radiotherapy plus ipilimumab. The receptors shown here come from a human donor with non-small cell lung cancer that progressed on radiotherapy plus ipilimumab.

The chain joins TRBV27 to TRBJ2-7; D gene uncertain. The CDR3 sequence is 11 residues long. V lost 4 bases and J 0 bases, leaving 1 base between the germline ends. Germline V gives CDR1 MNHEY, CDR2 SMNVEV (reference sequence). In nucleotides, the CDR3 is TGTGCCAGCAGTTCCTCCTACGAGCAGTACTTC. Translated: CASSSSYEQYF.

The chain joins TRBV20-1 to TRBJ2-7; D is undetermined. In germline, CDR1 is DFQATT, CDR2 SNEGSKA (reference sequence). This CDR3 is 11 amino acids long. V was cut by 1 base and J by 6 bases, with 7 bases left in between. DNA for the CDR3: TGCAGTGCTAGAGGGGCTACCGAGCAGTACTTC. Translation: CSARGATEQYF.

The chain recombines TRBV27 with TRBJ1-2; a possible D gene is TRBD1 (5 bases). Germline CDR1 is MNHEY and CDR2 is SMNVEV (reference sequence). The CDR3 has 14 amino acids. Deletions cut 3 bases from V and 8 bases from J, with 16 bases between. The DNA for the CDR3 is TGTGCCAGCAGTTTCAGGGTTAATCTTCCGGGCTACACCTTC. Protein: CASSFRVNLPGYTF.

This clone occurred a few times. J is TRBJ2-7 and V is TRBV4-3, with TRBD1 identical over 8 bases. CDR1 and CDR2 from the germline V gene are LGHNA and YSLEER. The length of the CDR3 is 14 residues. V shed 3 bases and J 4 bases; nucleotides not matched to a gene: 5. The CDR3 nucleotides read TGCGCCAGCAGCCAGCGGACAGGGCAGTACGAGCAGTACTTC. Translated: CASSQRTGQYEQYF.

V is TRBV28 and J is TRBJ2-7; no definite D call. This CDR3 comprises 12 residues. V was trimmed by 5 bases and J by 3 bases, leaving 8 bases between them. Germline V lookup: CDR1 MDHEN, CDR2 SYDVKM. CDR3 protein: CASSENFYEQYF. The DNA for the CDR3 is TGTGCCAGCAGTGAGAATTTCTACGAGCAGTACTTC. Full variable domain (rest looked up from reference TRBV28 and TRBJ2-7): DVKVTQSSRYLVKRTGEKVFLECVQDMDHENMFWYRQDPGLGLRLIYFSYDVKMKEKGDIPEGYSVSREKKERFSLILESASTNQTSMYLCASSENFYEQYFGPGTRLTVT.

The chain couples TRBV7-2 to TRBJ2-2; D is tentatively TRBD1 or TRBD2 (5 bases each). Trimming left V 3 bases short and J 6 bases short, with 11 bases between. This CDR3 is 14 amino acids long. Germline V lookup: CDR1 SGHTA, CDR2 FQGNSA. Here the CDR3 reads CASSFQGGSGELFF. The CDR3 nucleotides read TGTGCCAGCAGCTTTCAGGGCGGGTCCGGGGAGCTGTTTTTT.

This chain connects TRBV19 to TRBJ2-4; the D call may be TRBD1 or TRBD2 (5 bases each). V lost 4 bases and J lost 9, with 13 bases in between. This CDR3 is built from 13 residues. Germline CDR1 LNHDA, CDR2 SQIVND (reference sequence). CDR3 region: CASSKSPGTIQYF. Here the CDR3 DNA reads TGTGCCAGTAGTAAATCCCCAGGGACCATTCAGTACTTC.

This chain connects TRBV28 to TRBJ2-2, with D tentatively TRBD2 (5 bases). Germline lookup yields CDR1 MDHEN and CDR2 SYDVKM. The ends were cut back, 1 base at V and 6 bases at J, with 6 bases in the middle. The CDR3 spans 13 residues. CDR3 DNA: TGTGCCAGCAGTTTATCCGGGGCCGGGGAGCTGTTTTTT. This gives the protein CASSLSGAGELFF.

The J gene is TRBJ1-5, the V gene TRBV28, with 7 bases that match TRBD1. This CDR3 has 17 amino acids. The V gene's germline CDR1 is MDHEN and CDR2 SYDVKM. V gave up 1 base and J gave up 4 bases; unmatched junction bases: 10. DNA for the CDR3: TGTGCCAGCAGTTTATCTAGGGGGCGGGCGGGAAATCAGCCCCAGCATTTT. Translating gives CASSLSRGRAGNQPQHF.

The gene calls are TRBV6-1 and TRBJ2-7; 10 nucleotides agree with TRBD2. The germline CDR1 and CDR2 sequences are MNHNS and SASEGT. The CDR3 spans 19 residues. The V and J ends lost 1 base and 3 bases, in that order; junction bases with no gene match: 15. CDR3 sequence (DNA): TGTGCCAGCAGTGAAGTTAGGCTAGCGGGAGTGCGAATCCTCTACGAGCAGTACGTC. It codes for CASSEVRLAGVRILYEQYV.

This rearrangement joins TRBV4-1 to TRBJ2-6; 8 bases match TRBD1. The CDR3 extends over 16 amino acids. Germline V gene data show CDR1 as MGHRA and CDR2 as YSYEKL. V lost 9 bases, J lost 0 bases, and 7 bases stayed unmatched. The CDR3 is CASGGQASSGANVLTF. CDR3 nucleotide sequence: TGCGCCAGTGGGGGACAGGCTAGCTCTGGGGCCAACGTCCTGACTTTC.

This chain connects TRBV5-1 to TRBJ2-3, with D possibly matching TRBD2 (5 bases). Germline loops: CDR1 SGHRS, CDR2 YFSETQ. This CDR3 spans 15 amino acids. The V gene lost 0 bases and the J gene lost 2 bases, with 10 bases spanning the gap. The CDR3: CASSLGRGSTDTQYF. The DNA for the CDR3 is TGCGCCAGCAGCTTGGGTCGGGGTTCCACAGATACGCAGTATTTT.

V usage is TRBV29-1 and J usage is TRBJ2-3, with 9 bases lining up with TRBD1. The CDR3 consists of 15 residues. The trim removed 5 bases at V and 3 bases at J, leaving 9 bases unmatched. Germline CDR1 SQVTM, CDR2 ANQGSEA. The CDR3 reads CSVKTGTGYTDTQYF. For the CDR3, the DNA is TGCAGCGTTAAAACCGGGACAGGGTATACAGATACGCAGTATTTT.

The V call is TRBV19, the J call TRBJ2-5, with D possibly TRBD1 on 6 matching bases. Germline CDR1 reads LNHDA; CDR2 reads SQIVND (reference sequence). Trimming removed 2 bases at V and 4 bases at J, with 17 bases between. This CDR3 is 16 amino acids long. This CDR3 reads CASSISRMVGGETQYF. The CDR3 DNA reads as TGTGCCAGTAGTATATCGCGCATGGTAGGGGGAGAGACCCAGTACTTC.

V and J are TRBV27 and TRBJ2-3; TRBD1 aligns across 7 bases. Trimming took 10 bases from V and 2 from J; bases not matched to a gene: 9. This CDR3 has 14 residues. In germline, CDR1 is MNHEY, CDR2 SMNVEV (reference sequence). DNA for the CDR3: TGTGCCACCCAGCGGACAGGAGCCACAGATACGCAGTATTTT. The encoded protein is CATQRTGATDTQYF.

The V gene is TRBV18, the J gene TRBJ1-1; 12 positions agree with TRBD1. From germline, CDR1 is KGHSH and CDR2 LQKENI. The CDR3 runs 16 residues. With V trimmed by 6 bases and J by 4 bases, 9 bases remained unmatched. In DNA form, the CDR3 reads TGTGCCAGCTCTCGAGAGGGGACAGGGGGCATCACTGAAGCTTTCTTT. Amino acids: CASSREGTGGITEAFF.

The J gene is TRBJ2-1, the V gene TRBV9; no clear D. Germline-derived CDR1 and CDR2 are SGDLS and YYNGEE. The CDR3 runs to 14 residues. Trimming removed 0 bases from V and 10 bases from J, with 14 bases in between. CDR3 DNA: TGTGCCAGCAGCGTAGGAGTCCCAGCCGGGGAGCAGTTCTTC. As protein: CASSVGVPAGEQFF.

A few counts support this clone. The CDR3 here is CASSIRNFRVLGELYGYTF. In nucleotides, the CDR3 is TGTGCCAGCAGCATACGAAACTTCCGGGTACTAGGGGAACTATATGGCTACACCTTC. The chain couples TRBV7-9 to TRBJ1-2; TRBD1 is a possible D gene (5 bases). This CDR3 region has 19 residues. CDR1 and CDR2 from the germline V gene are SEHNR and FQNEAQ (reference sequence). Trimming pared 5 bases from V and 5 bases from J, leaving 30 bases between. The full variable domain, rest sourced from reference TRBV7-9 and TRBJ1-2, is DTGVSQNPRHKITKRGQNVTFRCDPISEHNRLYWYRQTLGQGPEFLTYFQNEAQLEKSRLLSDRFSAERPKGSFSTLEIQRTEQGDSAMYLCASSIRNFRVLGELYGYTFGSGTRLTVV.

This clone was picked up one time. In nucleotides, the CDR3 is TGTGCCAGCAGTGCAAGGGGGACTACTTACGAGCAGTACGTC. It translates to CASSARGTTYEQYV. This chain connects TRBV6-1 to TRBJ2-7; maybe TRBD2 (7 bases). The CDR3 contains 14 residues. The germline gives CDR1 MNHNS, CDR2 SASEGT. V was shortened by 4 bases and J by 4 bases, with 14 bases between the two germline ends.

V gene TRBV4-2 combines with J gene TRBJ2-2; 14 positions agree with TRBD2. This CDR3 contains 18 residues. Germline loops: CDR1 LGHNA, CDR2 YNFKEQ. The J segment lost 6 bases and the V segment lost 3 bases, leaving 9 bases of the junction unmatched. Here the CDR3 reads CASSQSAEGLAGAGELFF. Here the CDR3 DNA reads TGTGCCAGCAGCCAGTCCGCTGAGGGACTAGCGGGGGCCGGGGAGCTGTTTTTT.

The chain recombines TRBV28 with TRBJ2-7, with D tentatively TRBD1 (5 bases). Germline V gives CDR1 MDHEN, CDR2 SYDVKM. This CDR3 has 13 amino acids. Trimming cost V 6 bases and J 6 bases, with 15 bases left between them. CDR3 in amino acids: CASSYPNRIEQYF. Here the CDR3 DNA reads TGTGCCAGCAGCTATCCCAACAGGATCGAGCAGTACTTC.

CDR3: CAISESPYSGQYF. In nucleotides, the CDR3 is TGTGCCATCAGTGAGTCTCCGTATTCGGGGCAGTACTTC. The chain links TRBV10-3 to TRBJ2-7; D ambiguous. The V gene lost 0 bases and the J gene lost 9 bases, with 12 bases spanning the gap. This CDR3 is built from 13 residues. The germline V gene encodes CDR1 ENHRY and CDR2 SYGVKD.

V usage is TRBV18 and J usage is TRBJ2-3, with TRBD2 identical over 11 bases. Per germline, CDR1 KGHSH and CDR2 LQKENI. J was trimmed by 3 bases and V by 2 bases; bases with no gene match: 4. The CDR3 runs 16 residues. CDR3 in DNA: TGTGCCAGCTCACCAACTAGCGGGAGTGTAACAGATACGCAGTATTTT. As protein: CASSPTSGSVTDTQYF.

This clone showed up just once. This chain uses TRBV18 with TRBJ2-7, with D possibly being TRBD2 (7 bases). Looked up from germline, CDR1 is KGHSH and CDR2 is LQKENI. This CDR3 comprises 15 residues. Trimming left V 6 bases short and J 6 bases short, with 21 bases between. The CDR3 loop reads CASSPTGAGASEQYV. Here the CDR3 DNA reads TGTGCCAGCTCCCCGACGGGGGCGGGAGCGAGCGAGCAGTACGTC.

The chain joins TRBV5-1 to TRBJ2-7; 8 bases fit TRBD2. The CDR3 loop spans 15 amino acids. Germline V gene data show CDR1 as SGHRS and CDR2 as YFSETQ. The J segment lost 2 bases and the V segment lost 4 bases, leaving 8 bases of the junction unmatched. The CDR3 is CASSVTSGSTYEQYF. The DNA of the CDR3 is TGCGCCAGCAGCGTAACTAGCGGCTCTACCTACGAGCAGTACTTC.

V gene TRBV19 combines with J gene TRBJ2-1; D could derive from TRBD1 or TRBD2 (6 bases each). This CDR3 has 15 residues. Between the trimmed V and J ends, which lost 6 bases and 4 bases, there was a span of 16 bases. Germline assignment: CDR1 LNHDA and CDR2 SQIVND (reference sequence). The CDR3 sequence: CASSSQGGIYNEQFF. Written as DNA, the CDR3 is TGTGCCAGTAGCTCACAGGGAGGAATTTACAATGAGCAGTTCTTC.

This chain connects TRBV4-1 to TRBJ2-1, with TRBD2 matching over 9 bases. From germline, CDR1 is MGHRA and CDR2 YSYEKL. This CDR3 has 16 amino acids. V was clipped by 3 bases and J by 4 bases; unmatched bases: 7. The CDR3 nucleotides are TGCGCCAGCAGCCAGGGGATAGCGGGAGCTTACAATGAGCAGTTCTTC. It yields the protein CASSQGIAGAYNEQFF.

The chain uses TRBV6-6 and TRBJ1-2, with a possible D match to TRBD1 (6 bases). This CDR3 has 11 residues. Germline-derived CDR1 and CDR2 are MNHNY and SVGAGI (reference sequence). V lost 11 bases to trimming and J lost 4 bases, with 11 bases between them. CDR3 DNA: TGTGCCGCCCACAGGGTCTATGGCTACACCTTC. Its translation: CAAHRVYGYTF.

This clone came up once. The chain couples TRBV9 to TRBJ1-5, with unresolved D. The CDR3 length is 14 residues. CDR1 is SGDLS and CDR2 is YYNGEE in the germline V gene. V was shortened by 0 bases and J by 7 bases, with 11 bases between the two germline ends. The CDR3 spells CASSVAGVSQPQHF. The CDR3 DNA reads TGTGCCAGCAGCGTAGCTGGGGTGAGCCAGCCCCAGCATTTT.

CDR3 amino acids: CASSISQGGGADTQYF. The CDR3 region has the DNA TGTGCCAGTAGTATATCCCAGGGTGGAGGGGCAGATACGCAGTATTTT. V usage is TRBV19 and J usage is TRBJ2-3; TRBD2 is a possible D gene (6 bases). The germline CDR1 and CDR2 sequences are LNHDA and SQIVND (reference sequence). V shed 2 bases and J shed 4 bases, with 16 bases lying between them. This CDR3 contains 16 residues. The full variable domain, completed using reference TRBV19 and TRBJ2-3, is DGGITQSPKYLFRKEGQNVTLSCEQNLNHDAMYWYRQDPGQGLRLIYYSQIVNDFQKGDIAEGYSVSREKKESFPLTVTSAQKNPTAFYLCASSISQGGGADTQYFGPGTRLTVL.

The chain links TRBV6-5 to TRBJ2-5, with D hard to call. The length of the CDR3 is 10 residues. Trimming removed 5 bases at V and 5 bases at J, with 3 bases between. Germline V lookup: CDR1 MNHEY, CDR2 SVGAGI. Written as DNA, the CDR3 is TGTGCCAGCAGTCTCGAGACCCAGTACTTC. This sequence encodes CASSLETQYF.